This T cell receptor beta chain was found in a study of blood T cell repertoires in COVID-19. This clone was seen only a few times. The CDR3 consists of 13 residues. V dropped 5 bases and J dropped 8; count of bases not matched to a gene: 2. CDR1 and CDR2 (germline): MGHDK, SYGVNS. In the authors' workflow: It was from reference gene primer amplification that nucleated cell counts were estimated. Measured with immunoSEQ multiplex PCR; TCRdb has only the in-frame clones, and not every one. Clonal size and the V and J genes are those of that table, whereas D and trimming came from the DNA. The sample has just over 250,000 clones; about nine tenths are singletons.

This TCR came from a man aged 55-75 years who had recovered from COVID-19. The chain combines TRBV25-1 with TRBJ1-6; 8 nucleotides line up with TRBD1. The sequencing input was peripheral blood. The CDR3 DNA reads TGTGCCAGCAGTACAGGGGGAGATTCACCCCTCCACTTT. Translated: CASSTGGDSPLHF.